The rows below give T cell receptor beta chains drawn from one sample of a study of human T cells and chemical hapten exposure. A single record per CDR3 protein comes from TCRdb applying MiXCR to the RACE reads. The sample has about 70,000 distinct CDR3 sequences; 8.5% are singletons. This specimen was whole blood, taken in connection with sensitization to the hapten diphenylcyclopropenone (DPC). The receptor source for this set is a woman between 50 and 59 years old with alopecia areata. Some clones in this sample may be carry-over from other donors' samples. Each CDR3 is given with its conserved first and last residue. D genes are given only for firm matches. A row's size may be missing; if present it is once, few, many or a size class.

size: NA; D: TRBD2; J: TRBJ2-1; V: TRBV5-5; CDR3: CASSPGLAGLPYNEQFF
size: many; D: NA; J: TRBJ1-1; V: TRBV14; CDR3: CASSQVGVTEAFF
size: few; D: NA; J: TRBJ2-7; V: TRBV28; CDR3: CASNPAGRIYEQYF
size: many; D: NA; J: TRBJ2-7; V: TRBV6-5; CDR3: CASKRSYEQYF
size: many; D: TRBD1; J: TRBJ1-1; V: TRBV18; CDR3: CASRTGFDTEAFF
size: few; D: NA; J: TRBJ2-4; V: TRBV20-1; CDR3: CSARERTGPLAKNIQYF
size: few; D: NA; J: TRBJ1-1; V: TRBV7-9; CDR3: CASSVRRTEAFF
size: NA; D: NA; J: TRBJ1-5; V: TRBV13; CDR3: CASSYGSGNQPQHF
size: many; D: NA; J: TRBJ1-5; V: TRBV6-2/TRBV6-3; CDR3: CASSYNLASNQPQHF
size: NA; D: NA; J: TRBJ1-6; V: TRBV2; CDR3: CASKGVRLNNSPLHF
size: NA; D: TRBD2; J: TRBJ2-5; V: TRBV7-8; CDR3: CASSNTLAGGETQYF
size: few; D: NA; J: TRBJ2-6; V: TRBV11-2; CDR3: CASSLLSSGANVLTF
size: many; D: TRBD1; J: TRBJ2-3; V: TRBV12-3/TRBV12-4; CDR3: CASSSGQGAGTDTQYF
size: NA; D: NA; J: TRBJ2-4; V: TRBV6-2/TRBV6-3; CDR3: CASRTENIQYF
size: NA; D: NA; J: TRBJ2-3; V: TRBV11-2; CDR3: CASSFRTRGSDTQYF
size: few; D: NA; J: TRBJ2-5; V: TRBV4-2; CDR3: CASSHSKDRETQYF
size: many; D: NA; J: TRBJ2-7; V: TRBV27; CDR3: CASSSPAYEQYF
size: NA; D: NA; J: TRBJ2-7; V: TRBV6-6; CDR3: CASSVSYEQYF
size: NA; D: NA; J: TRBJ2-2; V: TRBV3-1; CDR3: CASSPPGGHAGELFF
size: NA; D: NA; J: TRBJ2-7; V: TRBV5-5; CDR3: CASSFPATGILEQYF
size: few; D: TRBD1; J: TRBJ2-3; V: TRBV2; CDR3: CASRGQPRGTDTQYF
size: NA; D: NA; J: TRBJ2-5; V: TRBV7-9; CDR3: CASTIGSRAQYF
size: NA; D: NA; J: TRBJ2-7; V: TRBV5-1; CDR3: CASRSRAPGEEQYF
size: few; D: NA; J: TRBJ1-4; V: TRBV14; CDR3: CASSRGAREKLFF
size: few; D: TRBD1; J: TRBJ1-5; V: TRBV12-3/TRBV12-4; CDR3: CASSPGQGYGPQHF
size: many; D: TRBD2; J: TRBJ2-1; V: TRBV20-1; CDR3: CSATDGGGGNEQFF
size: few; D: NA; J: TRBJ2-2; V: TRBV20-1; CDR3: CSARGYTTGELFF
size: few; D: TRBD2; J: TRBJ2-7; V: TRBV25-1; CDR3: CASSDWGGNEQYF
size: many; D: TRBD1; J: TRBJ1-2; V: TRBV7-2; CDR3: CASSLAGTAIHGYTF
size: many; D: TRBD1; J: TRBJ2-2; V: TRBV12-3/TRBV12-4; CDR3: CASSPTGTGELFF
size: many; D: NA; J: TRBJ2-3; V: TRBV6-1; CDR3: CASSVTGVSTDTQYF
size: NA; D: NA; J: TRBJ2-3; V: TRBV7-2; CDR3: CASSTNPGSSTDTQYF
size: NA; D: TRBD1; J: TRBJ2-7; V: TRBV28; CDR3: CASSFRDRDEQYF
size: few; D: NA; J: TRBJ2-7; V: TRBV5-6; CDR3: CASSGGAPEQYF
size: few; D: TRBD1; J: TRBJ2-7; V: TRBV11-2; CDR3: CASSLGIGGTGGHYF
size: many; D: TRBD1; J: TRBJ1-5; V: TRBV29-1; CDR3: CSVAKSRDRGHNQPQHF
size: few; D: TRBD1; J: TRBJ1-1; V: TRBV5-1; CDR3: CASSSSDRGTEAFF
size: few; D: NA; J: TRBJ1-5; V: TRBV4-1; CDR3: CASSQIGHFNQPQHF
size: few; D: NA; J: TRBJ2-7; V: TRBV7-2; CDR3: CASSLGLANYEQYF
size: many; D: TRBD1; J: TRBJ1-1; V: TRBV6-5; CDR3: CASSPRTGRKNTEAFF
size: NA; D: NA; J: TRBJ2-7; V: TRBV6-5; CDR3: CASSSPVGQSYEQYF
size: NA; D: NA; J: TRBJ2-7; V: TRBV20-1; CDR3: CSAIGFPSSYEQYF
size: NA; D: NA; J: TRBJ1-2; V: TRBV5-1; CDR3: CASSLEDAYGYTF
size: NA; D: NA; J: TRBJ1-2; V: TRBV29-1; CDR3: CSVKTGTRRHGYTF
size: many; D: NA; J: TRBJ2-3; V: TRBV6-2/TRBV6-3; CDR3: CASGGLKMSTDTQYF
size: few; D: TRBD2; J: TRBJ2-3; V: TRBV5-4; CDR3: CASSLGRGGRTDTQYF
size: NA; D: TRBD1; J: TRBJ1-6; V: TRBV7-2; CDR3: CASSPDRALNSPLHF
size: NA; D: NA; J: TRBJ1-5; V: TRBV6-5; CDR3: CASWTTNSNQPQHF
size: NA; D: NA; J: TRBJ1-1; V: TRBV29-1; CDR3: CSAGSTTEAFF
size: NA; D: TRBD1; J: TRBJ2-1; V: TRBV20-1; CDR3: CSASWTGPLNELFF
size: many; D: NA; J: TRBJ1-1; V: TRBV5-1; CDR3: CASSLEGEIRRAFF
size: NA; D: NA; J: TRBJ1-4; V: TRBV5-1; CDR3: CASSVQGATNEKLFF
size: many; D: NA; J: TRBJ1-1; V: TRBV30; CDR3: CAWSVWGGANTEAFF
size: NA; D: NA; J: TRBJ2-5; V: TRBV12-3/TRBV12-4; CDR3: CASSLAGGLETQYF
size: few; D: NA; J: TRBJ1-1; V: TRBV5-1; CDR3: CASSPFGGNPEAFF
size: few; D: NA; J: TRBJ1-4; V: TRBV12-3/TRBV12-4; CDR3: CASRRQAPNEKLFF
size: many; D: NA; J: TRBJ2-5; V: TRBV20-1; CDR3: CSASAGGAEAQYF
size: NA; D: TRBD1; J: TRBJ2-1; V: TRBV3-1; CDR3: CASSQGQYNEQFF
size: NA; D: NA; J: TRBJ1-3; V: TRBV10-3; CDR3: CAISESTVSGNTIYF